The rows below give T cell receptor beta chains drawn from one sample of a study of blood T cells in healthy people across ages. One entry per CDR3 protein, called by TCRdb with MiXCR from the 5' RACE reads. The table includes 1.5 million to 2 million distinct CDR3 sequences, 25% to 30% detected once. Sequencing was performed on blood. The receptors shown here come from a woman under 40 in good health. Both conserved end residues are part of each CDR3. A D gene is named only where the DNA matches it firmly. Size values are once, few and many counts, or a class for expanded clones, and some rows have none.

TRBJ2-5 | few | NA | TRBV7-2 | CASSSPTEDTQYF | TGTGCCAGCAGTTCGCCAACGGAAGATACGCAGTACTTC
TRBJ1-1 | many | NA | TRBV7-9 | CASSLGRTEAFF | TGTGCCAGCAGTTTGGGCCGAACTGAAGCTTTCTTT
TRBJ1-1 | few | TRBD1 | TRBV15 | CATSRESATDRDTEAFF | TGTGCCACCAGCAGAGAGTCGGCTACGGACAGGGACACTGAAGCTTTCTTT
TRBJ1-5 | NA | TRBD1 | TRBV7-2 | CASSSGGYSNQPQHF | TGTGCCAGCAGCTCAGGGGGATATAGCAATCAGCCCCAGCATTTT
TRBJ2-7 | many | NA | TRBV7-8 | CASSVASSSGYEQYF | TGTGCCAGCAGCGTAGCTAGCTCATCCGGATACGAGCAGTACTTC
TRBJ1-2 | NA | NA | TRBV6-1 | CASTSKGGSYYGYTF | TGTGCCAGCACTTCCAAGGGGGGCAGCTACTATGGCTACACCTTC
TRBJ2-3 | few | NA | TRBV28 | CASSDPKDRGSSTDTQYF | TGTGCCAGCAGTGATCCCAAAGACCGGGGGTCTAGCACAGATACGCAGTATTTT
TRBJ1-1 | NA | NA | TRBV6-6 | CASSYPRNTEAFF | TGTGCCAGCAGTTACCCAAGGAACACTGAAGCTTTCTTT
TRBJ2-1 | few | NA | TRBV5-1 | CASNGDGYNEQFF | TGCGCCAGCAACGGGGACGGTTACAATGAGCAGTTCTTC
TRBJ1-4 | few | NA | TRBV14 | CASSRHREGRLGEKLFF | TGTGCCAGCAGCCGCCATAGAGAGGGCCGCCTTGGTGAAAAACTGTTTTTT
TRBJ1-1 | NA | NA | TRBV5-1 | CASSWNNGNTEAFF | TGCGCCAGCAGCTGGAACAATGGGAACACTGAAGCTTTCTTT
TRBJ2-3 | NA | NA | TRBV11-2 | CASSNSGSTDTQYF | TGTGCCAGCAGCAACAGTGGTAGCACAGATACGCAGTATTTT
TRBJ1-2 | NA | NA | TRBV3-1 | CASSQKGLRGYGYTF | TGTGCCAGCAGCCAAAAGGGCCTACGGGGCTATGGCTACACCTTC
TRBJ1-1 | NA | NA | TRBV7-9 | CASSLGHRNTEAFF | TGTGCCAGCAGCTTAGGTCACAGGAACACTGAAGCTTTCTTT
TRBJ2-7 | few | NA | TRBV6-6 | CASSIGSTYEQYF | TGTGCCAGCAGTATCGGGTCAACCTACGAGCAGTACTTC
TRBJ2-7 | NA | TRBD1 | TRBV20-1 | CSVRDVTGTGTYEQYF | TGCAGTGTTAGAGATGTAACCGGGACAGGGACCTACGAGCAGTACTTC
TRBJ2-7 | few | TRBD1 | TRBV5-1 | CASSGQGSHEQYF | TGCGCCAGCAGCGGACAGGGCTCCCACGAGCAGTACTTC
TRBJ2-1 | NA | NA | TRBV24-1 | CATSDLLAGEQFF | TGTGCCACCAGTGATTTGCTGGCGGGAGAGCAGTTCTTC